The 5 T cell receptor beta chains given below trace back to one sample, sequenced in a study of T-cell reconstitution after alpha-beta-depleted transplantation in children. Unique molecular identifiers were incorporated when the TCRbeta library was constructed. From the PCR reads, TCRdb called clonotypes with MiXCR, one entry per CDR3 protein. This sample has 40,000 to 60,000 distinct CDR3 sequences, with approximately 9.2% found just once. The sample consisted of PBMCs, mostly from graft donor cells, taken 60 days after TCRalphabeta/CD19-depleted stem cell transplant. Receptors were obtained from a male patient under 10 years old who had a stem cell transplant for chronic granulomatous disease, so the T cells may come from the graft donor.

This clonotype has ten or more counts. This sequence joins TRBV9 and TRBJ2-1, with 9 bases aligning to TRBD2. The ends lost 4 bases at V and 3 bases at J; junction bases unmatched: 5. Germline CDR1 and CDR2: SGDLS and YYNGEE. The CDR3 extends over 15 amino acids. As DNA, the CDR3 is TGTGCCAGCAGCACCCTAGCGGGACTCTACAATGAGCAGTTCTTC. Translation gives CASSTLAGLYNEQFF.

This clonotype showed up just a few times. V usage is TRBV19 and J usage is TRBJ2-7; 9 bases fit TRBD2. This CDR3 comprises 15 residues. The V gene end was trimmed by 5 bases and the J gene end by 5 bases; junction bases not matched to a gene: 10. Looked up from germline, CDR1 is LNHDA and CDR2 is SQIVND (reference sequence). Here the CDR3 DNA reads TGTGCCAGTAGTTCCCTAGCGGGACCTCCCCACGAGCAGTACTTC. Translated: CASSSLAGPPHEQYF.

This clonotype was recorded many times. V usage is TRBV5-1 and J usage is TRBJ2-3; D is perhaps TRBD1 (6 bases). V gave up 1 base and J gave up 2 bases, with 11 bases separating them. Germline CDR1 is SGHRS and CDR2 is YFSETQ. This CDR3 is 15 amino acids long. DNA for the CDR3: TGCGCCAGCAGCTTGAAGCAGGGGACCACAGATACGCAGTATTTT. This codes for CASSLKQGTTDTQYF. The full variable domain, completed using reference TRBV5-1 and TRBJ2-3, is KAGVTQTPRYLIKTRGQQVTLSCSPISGHRSVSWYQQTPGQGLQFLFEYFSETQRNKGNFPGRFSGRQFSNSRSEMNVSTLELGDSALYLCASSLKQGTTDTQYFGPGTRLTVL.

Only a few counts were recorded for this clonotype. The chain uses TRBV20-1 and TRBJ1-5; weak D call: TRBD1 (5 bases). This CDR3 has 14 residues. Germline CDR1 is DFQATT and CDR2 is SNEGSKA (reference sequence). The V end lost 5 bases, the J end lost 10 bases, and 21 bases lay between the germline ends. In nucleotides, the CDR3 is TGCAGTGCTGGAGGAGACAGCCGGGAGCGCCCCCAGCATTTT. This encodes CSAGGDSRERPQHF.

This clonotype was seen ten or more times. This chain joins TRBV24-1 and TRBJ2-1, with 8 bases aligning to TRBD2. V gave up 4 bases and J gave up 7 bases; unmatched junction bases: 8. This CDR3 comprises 15 residues. The germline gives CDR1 KGHDR, CDR2 SFDVKD. In DNA form, the CDR3 reads TGTGCCACCAGTGACCCAGCGGGAGAGGGGAATGAGCAGTTCTTC. Protein: CATSDPAGEGNEQFF.